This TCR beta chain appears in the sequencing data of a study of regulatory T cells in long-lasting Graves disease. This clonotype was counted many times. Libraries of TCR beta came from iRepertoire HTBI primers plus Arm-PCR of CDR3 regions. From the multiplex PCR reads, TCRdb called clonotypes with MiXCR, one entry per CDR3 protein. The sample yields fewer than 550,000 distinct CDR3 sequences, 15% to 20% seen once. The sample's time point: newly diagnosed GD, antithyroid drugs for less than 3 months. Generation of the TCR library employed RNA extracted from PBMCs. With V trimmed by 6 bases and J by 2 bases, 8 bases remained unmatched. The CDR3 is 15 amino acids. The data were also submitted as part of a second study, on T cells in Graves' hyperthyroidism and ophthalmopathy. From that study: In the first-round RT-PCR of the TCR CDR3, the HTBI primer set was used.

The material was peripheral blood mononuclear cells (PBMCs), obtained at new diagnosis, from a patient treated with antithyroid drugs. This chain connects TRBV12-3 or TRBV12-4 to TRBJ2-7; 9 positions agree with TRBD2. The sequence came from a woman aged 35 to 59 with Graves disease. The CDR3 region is CASSRKGLAPYEQYF. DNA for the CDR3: TGTGCCAGCAGCCGGAAGGGACTAGCTCCCTACGAGCAGTACTTC.